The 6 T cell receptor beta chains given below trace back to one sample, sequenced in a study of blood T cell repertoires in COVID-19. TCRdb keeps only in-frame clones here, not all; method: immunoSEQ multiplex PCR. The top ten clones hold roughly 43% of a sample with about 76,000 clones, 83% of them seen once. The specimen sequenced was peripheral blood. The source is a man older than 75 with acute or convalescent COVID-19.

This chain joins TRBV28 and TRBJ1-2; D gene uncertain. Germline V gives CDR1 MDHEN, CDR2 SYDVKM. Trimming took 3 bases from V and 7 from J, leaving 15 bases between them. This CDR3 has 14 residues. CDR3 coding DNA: TGTGCCAGCAGTTTTCCGGACGGGGAACGTGGCTACACCTTC. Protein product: CASSFPDGERGYTF.

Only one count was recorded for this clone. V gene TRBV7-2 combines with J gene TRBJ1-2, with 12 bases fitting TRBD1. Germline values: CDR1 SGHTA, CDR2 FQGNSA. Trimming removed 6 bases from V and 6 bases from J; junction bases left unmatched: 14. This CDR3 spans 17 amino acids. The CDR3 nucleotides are TGTGCCAGCAGTTTCCTCCCTCCGGGACAGGGGGCTGATGGCTACACCTTC. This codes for CASSFLPPGQGADGYTF.

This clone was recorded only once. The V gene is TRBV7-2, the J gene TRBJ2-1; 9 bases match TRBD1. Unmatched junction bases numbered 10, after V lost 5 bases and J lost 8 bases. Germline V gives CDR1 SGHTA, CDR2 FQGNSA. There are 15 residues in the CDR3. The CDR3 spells CASSPTGQGLDEQFF. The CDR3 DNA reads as TGTGCCAGCAGCCCGACCGGACAGGGGCTCGATGAGCAGTTCTTC.

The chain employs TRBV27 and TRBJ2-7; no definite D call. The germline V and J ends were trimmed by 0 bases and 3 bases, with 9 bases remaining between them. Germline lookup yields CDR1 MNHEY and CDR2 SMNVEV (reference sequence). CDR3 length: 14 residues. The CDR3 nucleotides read TGTGCCAGCAGTTTATCCAGACTTAGCTACGAGCAGTACTTC. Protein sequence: CASSLSRLSYEQYF.

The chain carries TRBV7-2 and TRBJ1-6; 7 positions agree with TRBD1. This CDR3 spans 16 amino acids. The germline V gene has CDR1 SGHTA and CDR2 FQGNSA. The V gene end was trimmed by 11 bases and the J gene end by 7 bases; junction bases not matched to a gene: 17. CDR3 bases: TGTGCCGGAGGACCCAGCCCCGGGACAGTAAATTCACCCCTCCACTTT. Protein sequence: CAGGPSPGTVNSPLHF.

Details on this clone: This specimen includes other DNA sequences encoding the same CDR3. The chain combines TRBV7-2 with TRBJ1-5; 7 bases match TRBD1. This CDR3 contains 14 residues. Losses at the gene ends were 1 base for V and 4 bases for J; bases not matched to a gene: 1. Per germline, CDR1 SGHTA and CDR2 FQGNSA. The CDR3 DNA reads TGTGCCAGCAGCTTAGGCAGGGGGAATCAGCCCCAGCATTTT. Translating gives CASSLGRGNQPQHF.